This T cell receptor (beta chain) appears in the sequencing data of a study of post-analysis software for immune sequencing data. Study details: Relapsing-remitting, secondary progressive and progressive-relapsing multiple sclerosis courses were included. Overall study results and limits: Compared with controls, patients had more of five TRBV segments, including TRBV5-6, TRBV5-1 and TRBV20-1.

Germline assignment: CDR1 SGHRS and CDR2 YFSETQ. V shed 5 bases, J shed 12 bases, and the junction held 10 bases outside the gene matches. CDR3 size: 13 residues. The library was made from cDNA and included unique molecular identifiers. In TCRdb, the PCR reads were re-called with MiXCR into one record per CDR3 protein. Among about 260,000 distinct CDR3 sequences, about 40% were seen once, and the ten largest hold more than 4%. Remarks on this clonotype: Its specificity is not known.

The chain recombines TRBV5-1 with TRBJ2-1, with 8 bases that match TRBD2. The receptor was isolated from a girl aged 5-17 years with multiple sclerosis. The sample was blood. This chain's CDR3 is CASSVGLEQGQFF. CDR3 DNA: TGCGCCAGCAGTGTGGGACTAGAGCAGGGGCAGTTCTTC.